This TCR beta chain was retrieved from a study of blood T cell repertoires in COVID-19. Study-level information: COVID-19 samples, acute and convalescent, were from the United States, Italy and Spain. PBMCs, B-cell-depleted T cells, or T cells were the source of the cDNA or gDNA that made up the material.

The ends were cut back, 3 bases at V and 0 bases at J, with 12 bases in the middle. Germline V gene lookup returns CDR1 MNHEY and CDR2 SMNVEV (reference sequence). The CDR3 has 16 residues. Original analysis: Reference gene primers were amplified, and this amplification served to estimate nucleated cell counts. Measured with immunoSEQ multiplex PCR; TCRdb has only the in-frame clones, and not every one. The D gene and trimming were derived from the DNA, and the V and J assignments and clone size from that table. The sample lists more than 150,000 clones; around 82% were seen once. The origin of this receptor is an elderly woman with acute or convalescent COVID-19. This chain joins TRBV27 and TRBJ1-5; unclear D gene. The material sequenced was peripheral blood. This chain's CDR3 is CASSFLGGSSNQPQHF. The CDR3 DNA sequence: TGTGCCAGCAGTTTTTTAGGAGGTAGTAGCAATCAGCCCCAGCATTTT.